The 25 T cell receptor beta chains below come from one sample, sequenced in a study of OX40 agonist ivuxolimab in advanced cancers. Library creation used the immunoSEQ multiplex PCR assay. TCRdb took over this immuneACCESS table, retaining in-frame rearrangements with V and J assigned. Such tables are incomplete; in checked studies, under half of the missing clones stem from an unresolved V gene, and the remainder is unexplained. Across this sample there are about 35,000 clones, with roughly 80% seen only once. The ten largest clones represent about 2.5% of the sample. Sequenced material: CD4+ or CD8+ T cells sorted from blood, taken in a trial of the OX40 agonist ivuxolimab. The origin of the receptors is an adult with an advanced solid tumor such as melanoma, head and neck, liver or kidney cancer.

The chain couples TRBV4-3 to TRBJ2-2, with TRBD1 matching over 7 bases. Germline assignment: CDR1 LGHNA and CDR2 YSLEER. The CDR3 extends over 14 amino acids. The V gene end was trimmed by 8 bases and the J gene end by 1 base; junction bases not matched to a gene: 4. CDR3 sequence (DNA): TGCGCCAGCCGGAGACAGGGGAACACCGGGGAGCTGTTTTTT. This translates into CASRRQGNTGELFF.

A single count supports this clone. This chain uses TRBV6-6 with TRBJ2-1; 10 bases align to TRBD2. CDR1 MNHNY and CDR2 SVGAGI come from the germline V gene (reference sequence). Germline trimming cut 0 bases from V and 6 bases from J; bases unmatched to any gene: 5. This CDR3 spans 16 amino acids. CDR3 sequence reads: CASSYSSGGAVNEQFF. The DNA of the CDR3 is TGTGCCAGCAGTTACTCGAGCGGGGGGGCCGTCAATGAGCAGTTCTTC.

V is TRBV7-9 and J is TRBJ2-1; D ambiguous. Per germline, CDR1 SEHNR and CDR2 FQNEAQ (reference sequence). There are 11 residues in the CDR3. Trimming removed 3 bases at V and 10 bases at J, with 7 bases between. The CDR3, as DNA: TGTGCCAGCAGCTTTCAACGGGAGCAGTTCTTC. Translated: CASSFQREQFF.

This clone was counted between two and nine times. This chain uses TRBV28 with TRBJ1-2, with TRBD1 as a possible D gene (5 bases). Germline CDR1 is MDHEN and CDR2 is SYDVKM. The CDR3 runs to 13 residues. Trimming removed 7 bases from V and 5 bases from J, with 14 bases in between. The CDR3 sequence is CASNSGTNYGYTF. The CDR3 bases are TGTGCCAGCAACTCCGGGACGAATTATGGCTACACCTTC.

V gene TRBV6-6 combines with J gene TRBJ2-2; D perhaps matches TRBD1 (6 bases). This CDR3 region has 14 residues. Trimming removed 6 bases at V and 6 bases at J, with 14 bases between. CDR1 is MNHNY, CDR2 SVGAGI, per germline (reference sequence). CDR3 sequence (DNA): TGTGCCAGCAGGAAAACAGGGTCCCCCGGGGAGCTGTTTTTT. It translates to CASRKTGSPGELFF.

The chain carries TRBV7-2 and TRBJ2-7, with 11 bases lining up with TRBD1. The J segment lost 2 bases and the V segment lost 5 bases, leaving 8 bases of the junction unmatched. The CDR3 is 16 amino acids. Germline V CDR1 and CDR2: SGHTA, FQGNSA. CDR3 residues: CASSLAGTGGPYEQYF. The CDR3 DNA sequence: TGTGCCAGCAGCCTGGCCGGGACAGGGGGGCCCTACGAGCAGTACTTC.

The chain couples TRBV21-1 to TRBJ2-7; the D call of TRBD1 is as the table states it, not checked on the DNA. TRBV21-1 is a documented pseudogene. The CDR3 spans 17 residues. The CDR3 region is CASSKGAVPGHYYEQYF. In nucleotides, the CDR3 is TGTGCCAGCAGCAAAGGGGCTGTCCCGGGACATTACTACGAGCAGTACTTC.

CDR3 loop: CATSHQGSNQPQHF. In DNA, the CDR3 is TGTGCCACCAGCCATCAGGGAAGCAATCAGCCCCAGCATTTT. This chain links TRBV15 with TRBJ1-5, with D possibly TRBD1 on 5 matching bases. Germline CDR1 reads LNHNV; CDR2 reads YYDKDF (reference sequence). The CDR3 extends over 14 amino acids. The V end lost 5 bases, the J end lost 1 base, and 9 bases lay between the germline ends. Looking up the rest from reference TRBV15 and TRBJ1-5 gives the full variable domain: DAMVIQNPRYQVTQFGKPVTLSCSQTLNHNVMYWYQQKSSQAPKLLFHYYDKDFNNEADTPDNFQSRRPNTSFCFLDIRSPGLGDTAMYLCATSHQGSNQPQHFGDGTRLSIL.

In this sample, this clone turned up a few times. J is TRBJ1-2 and V is TRBV5-4, with a weak D call TRBD1 (6 bases). V lost 10 bases and J lost 7, with 26 bases in between. Germline V CDR1 and CDR2: SGHNT, YYREEE (reference sequence). This CDR3 has 15 amino acids. CDR3: CALRSMAGEASGYTF. CDR3 in DNA: TGTGCCCTTCGCAGTATGGCAGGGGAGGCGAGTGGCTACACCTTC. The variable domain in full, completed from reference TRBV5-4 and TRBJ1-2, reads ETGVTQSPTHLIKTRGQQVTLRCSSQSGHNTVSWYQQALGQGPQFIFQYYREEENGRGNFPPRFSGLQFPNYSSELNVNALELDDSALYLCALRSMAGEASGYTFGSGTRLTVV.

This chain links TRBV6-1 with TRBJ2-1; a possible D gene is TRBD2 (6 bases). Looked up from germline, CDR1 is MNHNS and CDR2 is SASEGT. This CDR3 comprises 15 residues. V dropped 6 bases and J dropped 2 bases, with 14 bases sitting between them. CDR3 residues: CASSLLRGTYNEQFF. The CDR3 DNA sequence: TGTGCCAGCAGCCTACTCCGGGGGACCTACAATGAGCAGTTCTTC.

The chain is built from TRBV5-1 and TRBJ2-5, with 8 bases fitting TRBD1. V lost 0 bases and J lost 0; bases outside the gene matches: 1. CDR3 length: 15 residues. The germline CDR1 and CDR2 sequences are SGHRS and YFSETQ. CDR3 sequence: CASSLGDRYQETQYF. In DNA, the CDR3 is TGCGCCAGCAGCTTGGGGGACAGGTACCAAGAGACCCAGTACTTC. Full variable domain (remainder filled in from reference TRBV5-1 and TRBJ2-5): KAGVTQTPRYLIKTRGQQVTLSCSPISGHRSVSWYQQTPGQGLQFLFEYFSETQRNKGNFPGRFSGRQFSNSRSEMNVSTLELGDSALYLCASSLGDRYQETQYFGPGTRLLVL.

The chain has TRBV4-2 and TRBJ2-4; D perhaps matches TRBD2 (5 bases). Germline assignment: CDR1 LGHNA and CDR2 YNFKEQ. CDR3 length: 20 residues. Trimming shortened V by 0 bases and J by 8 bases, and 29 bases separated the two germline ends. The CDR3 here is CASSQDKKSGSLSARDIQYF. CDR3 DNA sequence: TGTGCCAGCAGCCAAGATAAAAAGTCCGGGTCCCTAAGCGCGAGGGACATTCAGTACTTC.

The chain joins TRBV10-3 to TRBJ2-7; 9 positions match TRBD2. The CDR3 has 15 residues. With 8 bases clipped from V and 2 bases from J, the junction kept 10 bases outside the gene matches. Germline V gene sequence: CDR1 ENHRY, CDR2 SYGVKD. Written as DNA, the CDR3 is TGTGCCATCGGCGATACTAGCGGGCAGGCCTACGAGCAGTACTTC. It specifies CAIGDTSGQAYEQYF.

The CDR3 is CSAGQGVYEQYF. The CDR3 DNA is TGCAGCGCCGGACAGGGGGTCTACGAGCAGTACTTC. This chain uses TRBV29-1 with TRBJ2-7; 10 nucleotides agree with TRBD1. The CDR3 contains 12 residues. V shed 7 bases, J shed 3 bases, and the junction held 3 bases outside the gene matches. Looked up from germline, CDR1 is SQVTM and CDR2 is ANQGSEA.

This chain uses TRBV10-3 with TRBJ2-7; 9 bases are shared with TRBD2. V gave up 8 bases and J gave up 5 bases; unmatched junction bases: 7. The CDR3 is made up of 13 amino acids. Germline V gene data show CDR1 as ENHRY and CDR2 as SYGVKD. The CDR3 here is CAIRGGGADEQYF. In nucleotides, the CDR3 is TGTGCCATCCGCGGGGGGGGCGCGGACGAGCAGTACTTC.

The chain links TRBV4-3 to TRBJ1-4, with 7 bases fitting TRBD1. Looked up from germline, CDR1 is LGHNA and CDR2 is YSLEER. The junction had 4 bases not matched to a gene; V was cut back by 5 bases and J by 4 bases. CDR3 size: 14 residues. CDR3 in DNA: TGCGCCAGCAGCATCCGACAGGGTAATGAAAAACTGTTTTTT. Translation gives CASSIRQGNEKLFF.

The rearrangement joins TRBV7-8 to TRBJ2-1, with no clear D. The CDR3 runs to 13 residues. Germline-derived CDR1 and CDR2 are SGHVS and FQNEAQ. Trimming cost V 3 bases and J 5 bases, with 8 bases left between them. DNA of the CDR3: TGTGCCAGCAGCTTGGACCACCACAATGAGCAGTTCTTC. This encodes CASSLDHHNEQFF.

V and J are TRBV7-3 and TRBJ1-5, with TRBD1 matching 8 bases. The length of the CDR3 is 15 residues. CDR1 and CDR2 from the germline V gene are SGHTA and FQGTGA. The trim removed 0 bases at V and 3 bases at J, leaving 1 base unmatched. CDR3 coding DNA: TGTGCCAGCAGCTTAACGGACAGGGCCAATCAGCCCCAGCATTTT. This encodes CASSLTDRANQPQHF.

This rearrangement joins TRBV27 to TRBJ1-1; D remains ambiguous. This CDR3 contains 14 residues. V was cut by 5 bases and J by 1 base, with 11 bases left in between. The germline V gene has CDR1 MNHEY and CDR2 SMNVEV (reference sequence). The CDR3 here is CASSTSLGNTEAFF. The CDR3 DNA sequence: TGTGCCAGCAGTACCTCTTTAGGGAACACTGAAGCTTTCTTT.

V usage is TRBV7-2 and J usage is TRBJ2-1; D might be TRBD2 (6 bases). Trimming took 2 bases from V and 2 from J, leaving 10 bases between them. The length of the CDR3 is 15 residues. CDR1 SGHTA and CDR2 FQGNSA come from the germline V gene. The CDR3 region is CASSLYAGTYNEQFF. As DNA, the CDR3 is TGTGCCAGCAGCTTATACGCGGGAACCTACAATGAGCAGTTCTTC. Together with reference TRBV7-2 and TRBJ2-1, the CDR3 gives the full variable domain: GAGVSQSPSNKVTEKGKDVELRCDPISGHTALYWYRQSLGQGLEFLIYFQGNSAPDKSGLPSDRFSAERTGGSVSTLTIQRTQQEDSAVYLCASSLYAGTYNEQFFGPGTRLTVL.

The chain couples TRBV30 to TRBJ2-3, with D perhaps matching TRBD2 (6 bases). This CDR3 region has 18 residues. Germline CDR1 is GTSNPN and CDR2 is SVGIG (reference sequence). V lost 1 base and J 7 bases, leaving 27 bases between the germline ends. The DNA for the CDR3 is TGTGCCTGGAGTGAGATTCTATCCGGGACTGGACTTGGAAATACGCAGTATTTT. It yields the protein CAWSEILSGTGLGNTQYF.

The chain recombines TRBV4-1 with TRBJ1-3; 8 bases agree with TRBD1. The germline gives CDR1 MGHRA, CDR2 YSYEKL. V dropped 4 bases and J dropped 0; count of bases not matched to a gene: 14. The CDR3 length is 19 residues. The DNA for the CDR3 is TGCGCCAGCAGCCCCGGAGGACAGGGTCGGCAAAACTCTGGAAACACCATATATTTT. Translation: CASSPGGQGRQNSGNTIYF.

This clone came up once. The rearrangement uses TRBV7-9 and TRBJ2-5; TRBD2 agrees at 10 bases. Germline-derived CDR1 and CDR2 are SEHNR and FQNEAQ (reference sequence). Unmatched junction bases numbered 3, after V lost 3 bases and J lost 5 bases. The CDR3 consists of 14 residues. The CDR3, as DNA: TGTGCCAGCAGCTTCACTAGCGGGGTGGAGACCCAGTACTTC. It translates to CASSFTSGVETQYF.

The chain links TRBV4-3 to TRBJ2-1; either TRBD1 or TRBD2 may supply D (7 bases each). Germline V gene sequence: CDR1 LGHNA, CDR2 YSLEER. This CDR3 comprises 14 residues. The V and J ends lost 4 bases and 9 bases respectively, with 16 bases between them. CDR3 DNA: TGCGCCAGCAGCCTCCAGGGGGGGGCTGCTGAGCAGTTCTTC. Its protein product is CASSLQGGAAEQFF.

The V call is TRBV6-1, the J call TRBJ1-4; D call uncertain. CDR1 is MNHNS, CDR2 SASEGT, per germline. The CDR3 is made up of 15 amino acids. V lost 4 bases and J 0 bases, leaving 9 bases between the germline ends. CDR3: CASSGGFATNEKLFF. CDR3 coding DNA: TGTGCCAGCAGTGGGGGATTTGCAACTAATGAAAAACTGTTTTTT.